These T cell receptor beta chains were read from a single sample in a study of blood T cells in healthy people across ages. TCRdb redid the calling of the 5' RACE reads with MiXCR, one entry per CDR3 protein. The sample lists 750,000 to 950,000 distinct CDR3 sequences; almost 30% were seen once. This sample was also put to use in a study of T cells of mothers and their children.

The specimen sequenced was blood. These receptors were collected from a woman in her 40s in good health. Both conserved end residues are part of each CDR3. A D gene is named only where the DNA matches it firmly. Size is stated for part of the rows, as once, few or many counts, or as a class when the clone is expanded.

j_call,clone_size,d_call,v_call,cdr3_nt,cdr3_aa
TRBJ2-3,few,NA,TRBV6-2/TRBV6-3,TGTGCCAGCAGTTACAACACAGATACGCAGTATTTT,CASSYNTDTQYF
TRBJ1-6,few,NA,TRBV5-4,TGTGCCAGCAGCTTGGATTATGGGAGCTCCTATAATTCACCCCTCCACTTT,CASSLDYGSSYNSPLHF
TRBJ2-2,NA,NA,TRBV7-3,TGTGCCAGCAGCTCCCAACCGGACGGGGAGCTGTTTTTT,CASSSQPDGELFF
TRBJ1-4,many,TRBD1,TRBV12-3/TRBV12-4,TGTGCCAGCAGCCTTCGACAGGGTAACGAAAAACTGTTTTTT,CASSLRQGNEKLFF
TRBJ1-5,once,NA,TRBV7-2,TGTGCCAGCAGCTTAGTTCTCGGGGGGGGAGAATCCCAGCATTTT,CASSLVLGGGESQHF
TRBJ2-7,NA,NA,TRBV4-1,TGCGCCAGCAGCCATCCTTTGCGGGGCCGTTACGAGCAGTACTTC,CASSHPLRGRYEQYF
TRBJ1-2,many,NA,TRBV5-1,TGCGCCAGCAGCTCCGGGACTATTAACTATGGCTACACCTTC,CASSSGTINYGYTF
TRBJ1-1,NA,NA,TRBV29-1,TGCAGCGTTGAAGGGGTTCTTCGACAGATGAACACTGAAGCTTTCTTT,CSVEGVLRQMNTEAFF
TRBJ2-5,few,NA,TRBV5-1,TGCGCCAGCAGCTTTGAGCCAAACCTAGACCAAGAGACCCAGTACTTC,CASSFEPNLDQETQYF
TRBJ1-2,NA,NA,TRBV24-1,TGTGCCACCAGTGATAGGGCGGCCTATGGCTACACCTTC,CATSDRAAYGYTF
TRBJ1-5,NA,NA,TRBV7-2,TGTGCCAGCAGCTTAACATTTGACAGTTATAGCAATCAGCCCCAGCATTTT,CASSLTFDSYSNQPQHF
TRBJ2-1,NA,NA,TRBV9,TGTGCCAGCAGCGCCCGACAGGACAATGAGCAGTTCTTC,CASSARQDNEQFF
TRBJ1-1,NA,NA,TRBV6-1,TGTGCCAGCACAAGGACACCGAACACTGAAGCTTTCTTT,CASTRTPNTEAFF
TRBJ2-5,NA,NA,TRBV14,TGTGCCAGCAGCCAAGAACGGCTGTGGGGTAGAGAGACCCAGTACTTC,CASSQERLWGRETQYF
TRBJ2-2,NA,TRBD2,TRBV7-8,TGTGCCAGCAGCTCGCCTGTTCTAGCGGGGGGACTTAACACCGGGGAGCTGTTTTTT,CASSSPVLAGGLNTGELFF
TRBJ2-7,many,NA,TRBV4-3,TGCGCCAGCAGCCAAGAAATCGGGGCCGACTACGAGCAGTACTTC,CASSQEIGADYEQYF
TRBJ2-1,NA,TRBD1,TRBV19,TGTGCCAGTATACAGGGGGGATCTTTCAATGAGCAGTTCTTC,CASIQGGSFNEQFF
TRBJ1-2,few,NA,TRBV4-3,TGCGCCAGCAGCCACACACCGACTGCCGATGGCTACACCTTC,CASSHTPTADGYTF
TRBJ2-5,NA,TRBD2,TRBV7-2,TGTGCCAGCAGCTTAAGCGTCGGCGTCCGAGCGGGAAATAGGGAGACCCAGTACTTC,CASSLSVGVRAGNRETQYF
TRBJ2-5,NA,TRBD2,TRBV4-3,TGCGCCAGCAGCCAAGTCTTATCGGGGGGTAAAGAGACCCAGTACTTC,CASSQVLSGGKETQYF
TRBJ1-1,few,NA,TRBV6-6,TGTGCCATAGGACAGCAGAACACTGAAGCTTTCTTT,CAIGQQNTEAFF
TRBJ2-3,NA,TRBD2,TRBV5-1,TGCGCCAGCAGCGATGGGACTAGCGGAGATACGCAGTATTTT,CASSDGTSGDTQYF
TRBJ1-5,few,NA,TRBV12-3/TRBV12-4,TGTGCCAGCAGCGTGAACCGGGATAAGAATCAGCCCCAGCATTTT,CASSVNRDKNQPQHF
TRBJ1-2,NA,TRBD1,TRBV11-2,TGTGCCAGCAGCATCGAGGGGACAGGGGGTAACTATGGCTACACCTTC,CASSIEGTGGNYGYTF
TRBJ1-1,NA,NA,TRBV7-2,TGTGCCAGCAGCACGGTCGGGGCTGCTTTCTTT,CASSTVGAAFF
TRBJ2-1,few,TRBD1,TRBV18,TGTGCCAGCTCACCAGTTTCGACAGGGGGGAGAATGAATGAGCAGTTCTTC,CASSPVSTGGRMNEQFF
TRBJ2-5,many,NA,TRBV7-3,TGTGCCAGCAGCTTAACGGGAAGGGACGGGGAGACCCAGTACTTC,CASSLTGRDGETQYF
TRBJ1-6,few,NA,TRBV20-1,TGCAGTGCTAGTCCTGGGGCAGTAGGGAATTCACCCCTCCACTTT,CSASPGAVGNSPLHF
TRBJ2-2,few,TRBD1,TRBV11-1,TGTGCCAGCAGCTTCCTGACAGGGGGAACCGGGGAGCTGTTTTTT,CASSFLTGGTGELFF
TRBJ1-1,NA,TRBD1,TRBV11-2,TGTGCCAGCAGCTTAGGCGGAGGGGGCTGCACTGAAGCTTTCTTT,CASSLGGGGCTEAFF
TRBJ2-7,many,NA,TRBV30,TGTGCCTGGAGTGCGGAGAGACGAATCACTAAGCAGTACTTC,CAWSAERRITKQYF
TRBJ2-5,few,NA,TRBV4-1,TGCGCCAGCAGCCACGCCACAGTAAAACAAGAGACCCAGTACTTC,CASSHATVKQETQYF
TRBJ2-1,once,NA,TRBV9,TGTGCCAGCAGCTTCCCCGCCCATGGGGATAGGAGCTCGGACGGAGGCTACAATGAGCAGTTCTTC,CASSFPAHGDRSSDGGYNEQFF
TRBJ2-5,NA,TRBD1,TRBV24-1,TGTGCCACCAGTGATCCGGACAGGGTCGAAGAGACCCAGTACTTC,CATSDPDRVEETQYF
TRBJ1-2,NA,NA,TRBV3-1,TGTGCCAGCAGCCAAGATTTACCAGGCCCCTATGGCTACACCTTC,CASSQDLPGPYGYTF
TRBJ2-5,few,NA,TRBV12-3/TRBV12-4,TGTGCCAGCAATAGGGGGGGACAAGAGACCCAGTACTTC,CASNRGGQETQYF
TRBJ1-2,NA,TRBD1,TRBV28,TGTGCCAGCAGCGGACGTGACAGGGGTCGTAAGGGCTACACCTTC,CASSGRDRGRKGYTF
TRBJ2-7,NA,NA,TRBV3-1,TGTGCCAGCAGCCAAGGGGGACACACCTACGAGCAGTACTTC,CASSQGGHTYEQYF
TRBJ2-7,NA,TRBD1,TRBV4-2,TGTGCCAACAGCCATGGGGACAGGGACAACTACGAGCAGTACTTC,CANSHGDRDNYEQYF
TRBJ1-2,few,NA,TRBV3-1,TGTGCCAGCAGCCAAGGGGGTCTTCGTGATGGCTACACCTTC,CASSQGGLRDGYTF
TRBJ1-2,few,NA,TRBV5-1,TGCGCCAGCAGCGGAACGGACGGATATAACTATGGCTACACCTTC,CASSGTDGYNYGYTF
TRBJ2-1,NA,TRBD2,TRBV5-1,TGCGCCAGCAGCTCGGCGGGAGGTTTCGATGAGCAGTTCTTC,CASSSAGGFDEQFF
TRBJ1-1,NA,NA,TRBV6-6,TGTGCCTGCACCCGCCTTACGAACACTGAAGCTTTCTTT,CACTRLTNTEAFF
TRBJ1-4,many,NA,TRBV29-1,TGCAGCGTTGAAGCAGGGTTAAATGAAAAACTGTTTTTT,CSVEAGLNEKLFF
TRBJ2-7,NA,TRBD1,TRBV27,TGTGCCAGCACAACCGGGACAGGGCTCCACGAGCAGTACTTC,CASTTGTGLHEQYF
TRBJ2-7,many,NA,TRBV5-6,TGTGCCAGCAATCGGGCTCGGACAGTCTACGAGCAGTACTTC,CASNRARTVYEQYF
TRBJ2-1,once,TRBD1,TRBV27,TGTGCCAGCAGTTTATCCCCCGTGACAGGACAGGGCAATGGGCAGTTCTTC,CASSLSPVTGQGNGQFF